Listed here are 12 T cell receptor beta chains from one sample, sequenced in a study of early T cells in non-severe SARS-CoV-2 infection. TCRdb ran MiXCR on the 5' RACE reads and lists one entry per CDR3 protein. Of 50,000 to 75,000 distinct CDR3 sequences in the sample, about 6% are singletons; the top ten hold around 3.3%. Sequencing used whole blood, obtained at baseline. Every receptor here comes from an adult who was a healthcare worker with PCR-confirmed SARS-CoV-2 infection or an uninfected control (not recorded which).

At least ten counts were recorded for this clonotype. This chain uses TRBV20-1 with TRBJ2-3; D unclear. Germline V lookup: CDR1 DFQATT, CDR2 SNEGSKA (reference sequence). This CDR3 is built from 14 residues. V was shortened by 3 bases and J by 1 base, with 11 bases between the two germline ends. CDR3 DNA: TGCAGTGCTAGTGAGTTAGGCGGCACAGATACGCAGTATTTT. Translated: CSASELGGTDTQYF.

This clonotype was detected ten times or more. The chain links TRBV5-1 to TRBJ2-5; D possibly corresponds to TRBD2 (5 bases). The CDR3 spans 15 residues. Per the germline V gene, CDR1 is SGHRS and CDR2 is YFSETQ. Trimming took off 5 bases at V and 3 bases at J, with 17 bases between the two ends. DNA for the CDR3: TGCGCCAGCAGGGGCGCGGGTCAGGCCGAAGAGACCCAGTACTTC. Its translation is CASRGAGQAEETQYF.

This clonotype occurred many times. V usage is TRBV6-2 or TRBV6-3 and J usage is TRBJ2-1, with TRBD2 identical over 12 bases. The CDR3 totals 15 residues. The V gene end was trimmed by 0 bases and the J gene end by 6 bases; junction bases not matched to a gene: 0. Germline V gives CDR1 MNHEY, CDR2 SVGEGT. The CDR3 sequence: CASSYSTSGSNEQFF. In nucleotides, the CDR3 is TGTGCCAGCAGTTACTCGACTAGCGGGAGCAATGAGCAGTTCTTC.

This clonotype has only a few counts. The chain has TRBV20-1 and TRBJ2-3; 7 bases are shared with TRBD2. Germline trimming cut 2 bases from V and 0 bases from J; bases unmatched to any gene: 5. CDR1 and CDR2 (germline): DFQATT, SNEGSKA (reference sequence). The length of the CDR3 is 15 residues. For the CDR3, the DNA is TGCAGTGCTAGACGCGCTAGCGGAAGCACAGATACGCAGTATTTT. Its translation: CSARRASGSTDTQYF.

Comment on this clonotype: A much larger clone lies a single base off, so this may be a read error. This chain links TRBV5-4 with TRBJ2-7; TRBD2 matches at 8 bases. CDR3 size: 14 residues. CDR1 is SGHNT and CDR2 is YYREEE in the germline V gene (reference sequence). CDR3 sequence reads: CACRAGASSYEQYF. As DNA, the CDR3 is TGTGCCTGCAGAGCGGGAGCGAGCTCCTACGAGCAGTACTTC.

This clonotype was seen a single time. A much larger clone differs by one base, so this may be a read error. V and J are TRBV28 and TRBJ2-3; TRBD2 matches at 8 bases. Germline V gene lookup returns CDR1 MDHEN and CDR2 SYDVKM. The CDR3 extends over 16 amino acids. The junction had 15 bases not matched to a gene; V was cut back by 7 bases and J by 6 bases. CDR3 sequence: CASNPQGLGRVDTQYF. As DNA, the CDR3 is TGTGCCAGCAATCCCCAGGGTCTCGGGAGGGTGGATACGCAGTATTTT. The full variable domain, completed using reference TRBV28 and TRBJ2-3, is DVKVTQSSRYLVKRTGEKVFLECVQDMDHENMFWYRQDPGLGLRLIYFSYDVKMKEKGDIPEGYSVSREKKERFSLILESASTNQTSMYLCASNPQGLGRVDTQYFGPGTRLTVL.

The chain joins TRBV12-3 or TRBV12-4 to TRBJ2-7; the D is unclear. The CDR3 contains 13 residues. V dropped 3 bases and J dropped 0 bases, with 6 bases sitting between them. The CDR3 DNA reads TGTGCCAGCAGTTTCAGAGCCTCCTACGAGCAGTACTTC. Amino acid sequence: CASSFRASYEQYF.

This clonotype was detected many times. In DNA form, the CDR3 reads TGTGCCAGTAGTTCTCGCTCATATGGCTACACCTTC. Its translation: CASSSRSYGYTF. The genes are TRBV19 and TRBJ1-2; no reliable D call. V was pared by 5 bases and J by 5 bases, with 9 bases between. The V gene's germline CDR1 is LNHDA and CDR2 SQIVND (reference sequence). The CDR3 is 12 residues long.

This clonotype was counted a few times. V usage is TRBV2 and J usage is TRBJ2-5; 14 nucleotides agree with TRBD2. The CDR3 has 15 amino acids. V gave up 8 bases and J gave up 5 bases; unmatched junction bases: 7. Germline V gives CDR1 SNHLY, CDR2 FYNNEI. The CDR3 here is CASGKTSGRGETQYF. CDR3 DNA: TGTGCCAGCGGAAAGACTAGCGGGAGGGGTGAGACCCAGTACTTC.

This clonotype has a count of ten or more. V is TRBV5-1 and J is TRBJ2-1; 12 positions agree with TRBD2. V was pared by 5 bases and J by 8 bases, with 11 bases of the junction left unmatched. Per the germline V gene, CDR1 is SGHRS and CDR2 is YFSETQ. The CDR3 is made up of 16 amino acids. CDR3 DNA sequence: TGCGCCAGCAGGTCTTATCTAGCGGGAGGGACGGATGAGCAGTTCTTC. Residues: CASRSYLAGGTDEQFF.

The chain links TRBV6-2 or TRBV6-3 to TRBJ1-1; 12 positions agree with TRBD1. V was clipped by 5 bases and J by 1 base; unmatched bases: 5. This CDR3 contains 16 residues. Germline CDR1 and CDR2: MNHEY and SVGEGT. For the CDR3, the DNA is TGTGCCAGCAGTCGGGACAGGGGGCCTGAGAACACTGAAGCTTTCTTT. Translation gives CASSRDRGPENTEAFF.

The V gene is TRBV27, the J gene TRBJ1-1; TRBD1 might be the D (5 bases). V was cut by 0 bases and J by 4 bases, with 12 bases left in between. Germline lookup yields CDR1 MNHEY and CDR2 SMNVEV (reference sequence). The CDR3 length is 15 residues. The CDR3 region is CASSLSGVGSTEAFF. The CDR3 bases are TGTGCCAGCAGTTTATCAGGGGTAGGGTCCACTGAAGCTTTCTTT.